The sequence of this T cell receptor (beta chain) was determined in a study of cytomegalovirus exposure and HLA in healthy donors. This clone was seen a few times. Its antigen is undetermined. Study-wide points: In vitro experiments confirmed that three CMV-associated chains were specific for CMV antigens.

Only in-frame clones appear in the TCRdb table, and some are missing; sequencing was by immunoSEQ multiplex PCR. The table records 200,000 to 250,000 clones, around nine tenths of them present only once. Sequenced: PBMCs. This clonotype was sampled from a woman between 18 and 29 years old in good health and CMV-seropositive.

CDR3 sequence: CASRREGDGYTF. CDR3 DNA sequence: TGCGCCAGCCGAAGAGAGGGGGATGGCTACACCTTC. V gene TRBV5-1 combines with J gene TRBJ1-2; the D gene is possibly TRBD1 (6 bases). The CDR3 totals 12 residues. Trimming pared 7 bases from V and 6 bases from J, leaving 13 bases between. Germline V lookup: CDR1 SGHRS, CDR2 YFSETQ.